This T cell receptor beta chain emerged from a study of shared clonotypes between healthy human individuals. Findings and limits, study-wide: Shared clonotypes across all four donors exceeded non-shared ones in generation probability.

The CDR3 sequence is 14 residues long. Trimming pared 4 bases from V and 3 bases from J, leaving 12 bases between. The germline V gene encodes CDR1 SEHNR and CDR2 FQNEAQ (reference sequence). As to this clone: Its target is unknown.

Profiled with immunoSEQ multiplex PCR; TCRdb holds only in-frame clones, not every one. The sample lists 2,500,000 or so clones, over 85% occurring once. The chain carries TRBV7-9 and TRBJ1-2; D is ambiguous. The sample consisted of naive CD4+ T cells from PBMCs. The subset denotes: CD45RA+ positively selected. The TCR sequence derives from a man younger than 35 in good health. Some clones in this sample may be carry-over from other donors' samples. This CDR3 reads CASSYTRTDYGYTF. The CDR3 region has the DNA TGTGCCAGCAGCTACACTAGGACGGACTATGGCTACACCTTC.